This T cell receptor (beta chain) was sequenced in a study of blood T cell repertoires in COVID-19. For the study at large: From the United States, Italy and Spain came samples of acute and convalescent COVID-19.

In the original analysis: Reference gene primer amplification gave nucleated cell count estimates. Only in-frame clones appear in the TCRdb table, and some are missing; sequencing was by immunoSEQ multiplex PCR. V and J calls and clone size are those listed in that table; D and trimming were worked out from the DNA. This table holds roughly 77,000 clones, approximately 90% found once. Germline-derived CDR1 and CDR2 are GTSNPN and SVGIG (reference sequence). The CDR3 totals 18 residues. Trimming removed 1 base from V and 5 bases from J, with 24 bases in between. Sample: peripheral blood. The clonotype comes from a man in his fifties or sixties with active COVID-19. The rearrangement joins TRBV30 to TRBJ1-5, with D tentatively TRBD1 (6 bases). The CDR3 region is CAWSGPGAGVDSDQPQHF. CDR3 bases: TGTGCCTGGAGTGGACCCGGGGCAGGGGTTGATAGTGATCAGCCCCAGCATTTT.